Here is one TCR beta chain with its context. No antigen is known for it. V lost 5 bases to trimming and J lost 2 bases; unmatched junction nucleotides: 5. The CDR3 length is 15 residues. Germline V gene sequence: CDR1 SNHLY, CDR2 FYNNEI. Clones were sequenced by immunoSEQ multiplex PCR, and TCRdb holds only the in-frame ones, with some missing. This sample yields 25,000 to 30,000 clones, of which about four fifths are seen a single time; 12% belongs to the top ten. The data stem from a study of OX40 agonist ivuxolimab in advanced cancers. Study context: The patients got ivuxolimab, which is an agonistic anti-OX40 (CD134) antibody. Males comprised over 80% of the group, whose mean age was roughly 64 years (range 23 to 79). Previous treatment with anti-PD-1, anti-PD-L1 or anti-CTLA-4 therapy was allowed; approximately 40% had received some.

Study-level results: Among T cells, CD8+ cells averaged more expanded clones than CD4+ cells.

The genes are TRBV2 and TRBJ2-3; 9 positions match TRBD1. The material was CD4+ or CD8+ T cells sorted from blood, obtained in a trial of the OX40 agonist ivuxolimab. The origin of this receptor is an adult with an advanced solid tumor such as melanoma, head and neck, liver or kidney cancer. CDR3 nucleotides: TGTGCCAGCAGTCCCGGGACAGGGATCACAGATACGCAGTATTTT. This codes for CASSPGTGITDTQYF.